This TCR beta chain was identified in a study of post-analysis software for immune sequencing data. Study overall: As for disease course, relapsing-remitting, secondary progressive and progressive-relapsing multiple sclerosis were all included.

The CDR3 has 14 residues. Trimming cost V 4 bases and J 10 bases; bases outside gene matches: 9. Unique molecular identifiers had been added to the TCR beta cDNA libraries. A single record per CDR3 protein comes from TCRdb applying MiXCR to the PCR reads. The sample carries around 200,000 distinct CDR3 sequences, roughly 28% recorded once. This clonotype was seen many times. Its antigen is not known. General observations from the study: Normalized Chao1 diversity was significantly reduced in patients versus controls. Patients used about 5 TRBV segments, including TRBV5-6, TRBV5-1 and TRBV20-1, more often than controls.

This chain connects TRBV12-3 or TRBV12-4 to TRBJ2-1, with 8 bases aligning to TRBD2. This TCR was sampled from a girl younger than 18 with multiple sclerosis. The sample was blood. This CDR3 is CASSYRYSGVEQFF. CDR3 in DNA: TGTGCCAGCAGTTATAGATATAGCGGGGTCGAGCAGTTCTTC.